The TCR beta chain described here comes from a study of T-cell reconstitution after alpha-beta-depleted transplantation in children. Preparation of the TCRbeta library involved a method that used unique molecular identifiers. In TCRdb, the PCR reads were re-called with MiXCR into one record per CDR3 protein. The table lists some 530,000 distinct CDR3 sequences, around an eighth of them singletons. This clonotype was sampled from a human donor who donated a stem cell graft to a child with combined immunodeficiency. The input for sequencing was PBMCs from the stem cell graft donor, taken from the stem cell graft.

The CDR3 DNA reads TGTGCCAGCTCACCGTCCCGACAAGGGGGAAATACGGATACGCAGTATTTT. Translating it yields CASSPSRQGGNTDTQYF. The gene calls are TRBV18 and TRBJ2-3, with D possibly TRBD1 on 6 matching bases. The CDR3 is made up of 17 amino acids. V lost 3 bases, J lost 6 bases, and 22 bases lay in between. Looked up from germline, CDR1 is KGHSH and CDR2 is LQKENI.